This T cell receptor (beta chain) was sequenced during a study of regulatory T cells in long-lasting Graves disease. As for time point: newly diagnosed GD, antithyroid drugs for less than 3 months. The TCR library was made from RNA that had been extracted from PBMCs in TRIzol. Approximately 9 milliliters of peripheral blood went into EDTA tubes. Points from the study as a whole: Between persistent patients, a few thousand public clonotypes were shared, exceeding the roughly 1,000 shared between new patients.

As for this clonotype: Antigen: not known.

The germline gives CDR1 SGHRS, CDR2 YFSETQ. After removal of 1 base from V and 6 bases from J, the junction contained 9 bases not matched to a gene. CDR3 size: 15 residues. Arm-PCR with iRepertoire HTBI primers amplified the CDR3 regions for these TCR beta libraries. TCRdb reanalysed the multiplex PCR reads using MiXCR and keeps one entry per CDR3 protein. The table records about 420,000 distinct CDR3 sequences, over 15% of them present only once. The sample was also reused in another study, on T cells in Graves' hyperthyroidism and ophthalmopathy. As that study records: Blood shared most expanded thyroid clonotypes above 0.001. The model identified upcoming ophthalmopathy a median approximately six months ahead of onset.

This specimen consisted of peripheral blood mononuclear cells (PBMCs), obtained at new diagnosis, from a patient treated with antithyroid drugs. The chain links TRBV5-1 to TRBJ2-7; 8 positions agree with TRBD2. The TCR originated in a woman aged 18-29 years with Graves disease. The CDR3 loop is CASSLYSGSLLEQYF. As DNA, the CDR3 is TGCGCCAGCAGCTTGTACAGCGGGAGCCTCCTCGAGCAGTACTTC.